This T cell receptor beta chain was obtained from a study of long-term antiretroviral therapy in people with HIV. Study context: Earliest sampling preceded the 2015 immediate-ART recommendation by about a decade. Findings and limits, study-wide: Pre-ART clonal expansion yielded clones that dominated the repertoire at all time points.

Trimming stripped 1 base from V and 4 bases from J, with 8 bases between. Germline V gene data show CDR1 as MGHRA and CDR2 as YSYEKL. This CDR3 comprises 14 residues. Details on this clone: Its antigen is still unknown.

Investigators performed immunoSEQ version v3.0 at survey level. Clones were sequenced by immunoSEQ multiplex PCR, and TCRdb holds only the in-frame ones, with some missing. This table has about 28,000 clones, about 88% appearing once. The source was unsorted PBMCs, collected 2 years after starting antiretroviral therapy. This chain joins TRBV4-1 and TRBJ1-3; D is unclear. The origin of this receptor is a man in his forties or fifties with HIV. CDR3 sequence: CASSQASGGNTIYF. The CDR3 bases are TGCGCCAGCAGCCAAGCTTCGGGAGGAAACACCATATATTTT.